The rows below give T cell receptor beta chains drawn from one sample of a study of blood T cell repertoires in COVID-19. Measured with immunoSEQ multiplex PCR; TCRdb has only the in-frame clones, and not every one. This sample carries 230,000 or so clones, roughly 79% of them seen once, and the ten largest clones take 7.5% to 8%. Source material: peripheral blood. The origin of the receptors is an elderly woman with COVID-19, enrolled during active disease. The CDR3 runs from the conserved cysteine through the conserved F or W.

v_call	cdr3_aa
TRBV9	CASSLRTGGSEAFF
TRBV7-2	CASSLGKQNNYGYTF
TRBV18	CASSPPPGAETQYF
TRBV9	CASSVTAVSQPQHF
TRBV7-2	CASSPSGGEKETQYF
TRBV7-9	CASSILATTDTQYF
TRBV18	CASSLRTGGNTGELFF
TRBV30	CAWGAGGGNQPQHF
TRBV6-5	CASSEGRTEAFF
TRBV18	CASSPPGLAGGSYNEQFF
TRBV4-2	CASSQEQGGVVAIQYF
TRBV30	CAWNPGEKLFF
TRBV4-1	CASSHIDRQETQYF
TRBV2	CASSAQASNYGYTF
TRBV7-2	CASSPRVGNTEAFF
TRBV6-2/TRBV6-3	CASSPTTDTQYF
TRBV3-1/TRBV3-2	CASSQGGIGTEAFF
TRBV7-2	CASSSGYYGYTF
TRBV28	CASRSGTGYGNTEAFF
TRBV6-5	CASSYGQGLWNTEAFF
TRBV30	CAWRRQGAGEPQHF
TRBV18	CASSPSLEPYNEQFF
TRBV7-2	CASSLAGQVNQPQHF
TRBV7-3	CASSSALAGGTDTQYF
TRBV27	CASSYQRLARTDTQYF
TRBV5-1	CASSLGVSGTDTQYF
TRBV30	CAWSYLTGISGNTIYF
TRBV7-9	CASSFEQAFF
TRBV7-2	CASSSRGSPYEQYF
TRBV30	CAWSGEKNSPLHF
TRBV5-8	CASSLDRDTEAFF
TRBV12-3/TRBV12-4	CASSSGNQPQHF
TRBV28	CASSLQGFRNSPLHF
TRBV19	CATSESSGNTIYF
TRBV15	CATSRAGGGDEQFF